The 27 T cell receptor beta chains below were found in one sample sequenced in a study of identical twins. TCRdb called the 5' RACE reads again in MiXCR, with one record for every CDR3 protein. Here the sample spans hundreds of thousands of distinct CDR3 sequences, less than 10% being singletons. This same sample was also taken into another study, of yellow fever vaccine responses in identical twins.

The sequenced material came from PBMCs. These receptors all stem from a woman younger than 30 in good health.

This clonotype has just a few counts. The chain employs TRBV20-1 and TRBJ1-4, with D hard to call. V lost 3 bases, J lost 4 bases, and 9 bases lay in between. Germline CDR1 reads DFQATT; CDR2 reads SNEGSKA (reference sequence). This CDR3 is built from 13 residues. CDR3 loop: CSASGSLNEKLFF. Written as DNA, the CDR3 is TGCAGTGCTAGTGGCAGCCTTAATGAAAAACTGTTTTTT.

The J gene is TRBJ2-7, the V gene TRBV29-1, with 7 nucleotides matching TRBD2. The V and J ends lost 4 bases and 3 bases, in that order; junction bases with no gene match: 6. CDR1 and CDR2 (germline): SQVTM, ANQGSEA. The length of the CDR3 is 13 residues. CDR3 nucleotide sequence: TGCAGCGTTGTTGAGTCTAGCGGCTACGAGCAGTACTTC. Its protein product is CSVVESSGYEQYF.

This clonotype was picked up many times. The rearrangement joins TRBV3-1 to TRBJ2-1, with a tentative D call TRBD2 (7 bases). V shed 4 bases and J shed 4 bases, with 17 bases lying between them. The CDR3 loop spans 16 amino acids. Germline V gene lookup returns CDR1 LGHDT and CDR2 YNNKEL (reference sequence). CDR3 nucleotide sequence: TGTGCCAGCAGCCCCCACTCGGGGGGCCTTTACAATGAGCAGTTCTTC. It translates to CASSPHSGGLYNEQFF.

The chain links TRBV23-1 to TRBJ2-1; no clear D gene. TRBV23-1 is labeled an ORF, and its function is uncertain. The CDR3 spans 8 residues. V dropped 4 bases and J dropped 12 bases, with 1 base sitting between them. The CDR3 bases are TGCGCCAGCAGTCGGCAGTTCTTC. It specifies CASSRQFF.

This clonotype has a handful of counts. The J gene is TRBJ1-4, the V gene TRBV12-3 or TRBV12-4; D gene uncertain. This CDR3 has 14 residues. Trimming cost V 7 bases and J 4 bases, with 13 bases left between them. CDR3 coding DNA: TGTGCCAGCAATGTCGCAGGAGGTAATGAAAAACTGTTTTTT. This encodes CASNVAGGNEKLFF.

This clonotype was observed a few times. The CDR3 DNA is TGCAGCGCGGACCACAATGAGCAGTTCTTC. It specifies CSADHNEQFF. V gene TRBV29-1 combines with J gene TRBJ2-1; no firm D call. V lost 7 bases and J 5 bases, leaving 6 bases between the germline ends. The V gene's germline CDR1 is SQVTM and CDR2 ANQGSEA. There are 10 residues in the CDR3.

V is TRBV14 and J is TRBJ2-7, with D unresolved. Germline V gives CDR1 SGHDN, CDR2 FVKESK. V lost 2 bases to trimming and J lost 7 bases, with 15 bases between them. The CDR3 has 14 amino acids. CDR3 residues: CASSQRRALGEQYF. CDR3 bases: TGTGCCAGCAGCCAACGAAGGGCTCTAGGGGAGCAGTACTTC.

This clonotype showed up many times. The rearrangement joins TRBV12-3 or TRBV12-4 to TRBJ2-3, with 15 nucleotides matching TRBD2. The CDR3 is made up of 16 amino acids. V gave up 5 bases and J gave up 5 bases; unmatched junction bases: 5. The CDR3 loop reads CASSRGLAGGLDTQYF. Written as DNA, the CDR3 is TGTGCCAGCAGTAGAGGACTAGCGGGAGGGTTAGATACGCAGTATTTT.

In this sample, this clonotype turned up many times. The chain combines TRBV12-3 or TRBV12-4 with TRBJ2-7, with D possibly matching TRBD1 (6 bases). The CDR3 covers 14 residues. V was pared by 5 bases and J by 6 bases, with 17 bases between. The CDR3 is CASSPGERALEQYF. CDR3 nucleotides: TGTGCCAGCAGTCCAGGGGAAAGGGCACTCGAGCAGTACTTC.

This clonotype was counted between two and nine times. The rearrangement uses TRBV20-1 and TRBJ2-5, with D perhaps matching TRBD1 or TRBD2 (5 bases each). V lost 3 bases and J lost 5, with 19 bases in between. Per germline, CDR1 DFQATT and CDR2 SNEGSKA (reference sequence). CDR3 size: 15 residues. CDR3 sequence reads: CSASGFNIGEETQYF. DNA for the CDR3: TGCAGTGCTAGTGGGTTTAATATAGGGGAGGAGACCCAGTACTTC.

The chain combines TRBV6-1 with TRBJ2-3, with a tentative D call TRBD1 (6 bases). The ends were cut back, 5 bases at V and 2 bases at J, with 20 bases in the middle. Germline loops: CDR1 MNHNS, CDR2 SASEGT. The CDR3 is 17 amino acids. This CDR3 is CASSRNVDSLATDTQYF. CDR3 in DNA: TGTGCCAGCAGTCGAAACGTGGACAGCCTTGCCACAGATACGCAGTATTTT.

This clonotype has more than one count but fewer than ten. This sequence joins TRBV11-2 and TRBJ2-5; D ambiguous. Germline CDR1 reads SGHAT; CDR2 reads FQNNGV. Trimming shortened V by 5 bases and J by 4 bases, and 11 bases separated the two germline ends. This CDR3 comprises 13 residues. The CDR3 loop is CASSPTPRETQYF. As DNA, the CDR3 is TGTGCCAGCAGCCCAACACCTCGAGAGACCCAGTACTTC.

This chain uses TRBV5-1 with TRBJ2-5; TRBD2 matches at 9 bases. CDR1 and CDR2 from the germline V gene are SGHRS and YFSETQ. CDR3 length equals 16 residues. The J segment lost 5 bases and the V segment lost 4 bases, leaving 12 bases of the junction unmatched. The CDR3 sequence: CASSSGLASFSETQYF. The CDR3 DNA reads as TGCGCCAGCAGCAGCGGACTAGCGTCGTTTTCCGAGACCCAGTACTTC.

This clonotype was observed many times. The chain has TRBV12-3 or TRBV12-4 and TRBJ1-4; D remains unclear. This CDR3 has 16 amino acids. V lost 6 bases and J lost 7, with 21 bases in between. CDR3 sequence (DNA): TGTGCCAGCAGCCGAGACTTGGGGTATTCTGGTGAAAAACTGTTTTTT. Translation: CASSRDLGYSGEKLFF.

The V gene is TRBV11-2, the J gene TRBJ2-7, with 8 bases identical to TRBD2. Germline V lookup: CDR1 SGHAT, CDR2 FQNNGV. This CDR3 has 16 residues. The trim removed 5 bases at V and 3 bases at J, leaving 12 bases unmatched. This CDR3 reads CASSPREGLSFYEQYF. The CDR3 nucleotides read TGTGCCAGCAGCCCTCGGGAGGGACTGAGCTTCTACGAGCAGTACTTC.

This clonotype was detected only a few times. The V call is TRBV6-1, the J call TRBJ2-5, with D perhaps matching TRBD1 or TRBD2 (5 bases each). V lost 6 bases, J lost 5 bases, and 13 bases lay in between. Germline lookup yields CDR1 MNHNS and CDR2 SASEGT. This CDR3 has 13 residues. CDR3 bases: TGTGCCAGCAGAGCACCGGGACCTGAGACCCAGTACTTC. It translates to CASRAPGPETQYF.

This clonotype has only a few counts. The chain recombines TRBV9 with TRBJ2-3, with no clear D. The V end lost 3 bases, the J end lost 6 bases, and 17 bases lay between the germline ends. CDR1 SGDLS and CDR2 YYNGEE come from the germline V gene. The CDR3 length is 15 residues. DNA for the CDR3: TGTGCCAGCAGCGCATCCGGGTCCACACCCGATACGCAGTATTTT. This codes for CASSASGSTPDTQYF.

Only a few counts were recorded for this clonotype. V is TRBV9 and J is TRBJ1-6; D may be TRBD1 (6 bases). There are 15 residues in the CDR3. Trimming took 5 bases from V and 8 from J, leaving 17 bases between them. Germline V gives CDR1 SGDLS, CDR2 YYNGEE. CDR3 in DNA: TGTGCCAGCAGTGGTGGTGGCAGGGGTTATTCACCCCTCCACTTT. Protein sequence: CASSGGGRGYSPLHF.

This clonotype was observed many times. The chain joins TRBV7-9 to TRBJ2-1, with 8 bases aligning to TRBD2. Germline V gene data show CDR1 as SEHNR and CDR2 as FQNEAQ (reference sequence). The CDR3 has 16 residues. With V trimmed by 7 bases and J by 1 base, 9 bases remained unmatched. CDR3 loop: CASTPAGVFSYNEQFF. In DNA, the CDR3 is TGTGCCAGCACCCCAGCGGGGGTGTTTTCCTACAATGAGCAGTTCTTC.

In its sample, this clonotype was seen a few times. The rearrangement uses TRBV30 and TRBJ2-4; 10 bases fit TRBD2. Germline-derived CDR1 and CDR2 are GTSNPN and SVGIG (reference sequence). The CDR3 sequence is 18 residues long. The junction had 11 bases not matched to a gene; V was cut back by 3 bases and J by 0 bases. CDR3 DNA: TGTGCCTGGAGGGTCGGACTAGCGGACTCTTTAGCCAAAAACATTCAGTACTTC. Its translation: CAWRVGLADSLAKNIQYF.

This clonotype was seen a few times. CDR3 coding DNA: TGTGCCACCAGCAGAGATAGGAGGCTAGAGGGGGCCTACGAGCAGTACTTC. This encodes CATSRDRRLEGAYEQYF. The chain carries TRBV15 and TRBJ2-7; D possibly corresponds to TRBD1 (6 bases). CDR1 LNHNV and CDR2 YYDKDF come from the germline V gene (reference sequence). CDR3 length: 17 amino acids. V dropped 0 bases and J dropped 2 bases, with 17 bases sitting between them.

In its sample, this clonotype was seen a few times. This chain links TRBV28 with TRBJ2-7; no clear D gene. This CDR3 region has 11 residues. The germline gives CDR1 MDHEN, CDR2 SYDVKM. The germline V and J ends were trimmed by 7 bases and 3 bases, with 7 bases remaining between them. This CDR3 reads CASKDGYEQYF. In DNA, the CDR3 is TGTGCCAGCAAGGACGGCTACGAGCAGTACTTC.

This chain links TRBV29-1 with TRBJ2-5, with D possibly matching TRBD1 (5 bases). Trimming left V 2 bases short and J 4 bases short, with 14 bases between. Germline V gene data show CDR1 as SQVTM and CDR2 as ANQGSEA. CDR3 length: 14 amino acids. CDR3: CSVEKGLWIETQYF. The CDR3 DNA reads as TGCAGCGTTGAAAAGGGGTTGTGGATAGAGACCCAGTACTTC.

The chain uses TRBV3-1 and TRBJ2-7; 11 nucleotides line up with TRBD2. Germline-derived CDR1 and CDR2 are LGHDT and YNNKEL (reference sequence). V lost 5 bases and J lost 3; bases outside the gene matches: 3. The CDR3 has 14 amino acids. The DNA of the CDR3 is TGTGCCAGCAGCGCTAGCGGGGGGTTCTACGAGCAGTACTTC. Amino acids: CASSASGGFYEQYF.

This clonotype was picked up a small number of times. CDR3 protein: CSARGGQGEAFF. Written as DNA, the CDR3 is TGCAGTGCTAGGGGTGGACAGGGGGAAGCTTTCTTT. The J gene is TRBJ1-1, the V gene TRBV20-1; 9 nucleotides match TRBD1. The CDR3 contains 12 residues. CDR1 DFQATT and CDR2 SNEGSKA come from the germline V gene (reference sequence). Trimming removed 3 bases from V and 8 bases from J; junction bases left unmatched: 4.

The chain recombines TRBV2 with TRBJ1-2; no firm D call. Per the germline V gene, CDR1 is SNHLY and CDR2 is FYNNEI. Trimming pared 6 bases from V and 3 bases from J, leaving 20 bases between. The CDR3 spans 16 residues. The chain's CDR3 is CASRGPLVSGDYGYTF. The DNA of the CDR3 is TGTGCCAGCAGGGGTCCGCTCGTCAGTGGTGACTATGGCTACACCTTC.

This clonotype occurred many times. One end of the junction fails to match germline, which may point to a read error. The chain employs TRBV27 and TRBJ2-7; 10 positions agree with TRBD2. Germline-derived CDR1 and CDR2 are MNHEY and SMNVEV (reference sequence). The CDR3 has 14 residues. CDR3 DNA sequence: TGCGCCAGCAGCCTTAGCGGGGGGACCTACGAGCAGTACTTC. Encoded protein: CASSLSGGTYEQYF.